Shown below are 11 T cell receptor beta chains from a single sample sequenced in a study of PD-1 blockade in classical Hodgkin lymphoma. Only in-frame clones appear in the TCRdb table, and some are missing; sequencing was by immunoSEQ multiplex PCR. Among about 39,000 clones, approximately 69% were seen once, and the ten largest hold less than 15%. Relapse after autologous stem cell transplantation occurred in every patient, and brentuximab vedotin exposure varied. This sample comprised peripheral blood mononuclear cells (PBMCs), obtained before the second cycle of nivolumab. Source of these receptors: a human donor with classical Hodgkin lymphoma.

This clone has a handful of counts. The rearrangement links TRBV7-2 to TRBJ1-1, with a weak D call TRBD1 (6 bases). The CDR3 consists of 14 residues. The ends were cut back, 1 base at V and 9 bases at J, with 15 bases in the middle. Germline V gene lookup returns CDR1 SGHTA and CDR2 FQGNSA. In DNA, the CDR3 is TGTGCCAGCAGCTTAGAGTACGGGGGCGCTAAAGCTTTCTTT. This codes for CASSLEYGGAKAFF.

The V call is TRBV6-6, the J call TRBJ1-1; D is uncertain. V shed 2 bases and J shed 8 bases, with 12 bases lying between them. The CDR3 consists of 13 residues. In germline, CDR1 is MNHNY, CDR2 SVGAGI (reference sequence). CDR3 nucleotides: TGTGCCAGCAGTTACCATCTTACAGCCGAAGCTTTCTTT. It translates to CASSYHLTAEAFF.

This rearrangement joins TRBV10-3 to TRBJ2-1; TRBD2 might be the D (6 bases). CDR1 ENHRY and CDR2 SYGVKD come from the germline V gene. CDR3 size: 14 residues. The germline V and J ends were trimmed by 6 bases and 2 bases, with 11 bases remaining between them. The CDR3 region is CAIRDGSPYNEQFF. The CDR3 nucleotides are TGTGCCATCAGGGACGGGAGCCCCTACAATGAGCAGTTCTTC.

Comment on this clone: This sample also contains other DNA sequences that code for the same CDR3. V gene TRBV27 combines with J gene TRBJ2-7; D is undetermined. The germline CDR1 and CDR2 sequences are MNHEY and SMNVEV (reference sequence). Trimming stripped 4 bases from V and 0 bases from J, with 7 bases between. This CDR3 has 13 residues. The CDR3 sequence: CASSSSSSYEQYF. The CDR3 DNA sequence: TGTGCCAGCAGTTCCAGTTCCTCCTACGAGCAGTACTTC.

The CDR3 DNA reads TGTGCCAGCAGTGCAAGGGGACTAGCGGGAGGATCTCTGTATTTT. It encodes CASSARGLAGGSLYF. This chain links TRBV27 with TRBJ2-3; 15 nucleotides agree with TRBD2. Germline loops: CDR1 MNHEY, CDR2 SMNVEV (reference sequence). The V gene end was trimmed by 5 bases and the J gene end by 14 bases; junction bases not matched to a gene: 11. The CDR3 has 15 residues.

The chain couples TRBV25-1 to TRBJ2-7, with D unclear. V was pared by 6 bases and J by 2 bases, with 14 bases between. CDR3 length: 14 amino acids. Per the germline V gene, CDR1 is MGHDK and CDR2 is SYGVNS. This chain's CDR3 is CASRSPAGPYEQYF. CDR3 coding DNA: TGTGCCAGCAGGAGTCCGGCCGGCCCCTACGAGCAGTACTTC.

This clone was picked up one time. The CDR3 loop reads CASSHKEQPYNSPLHF. For the CDR3, the DNA is TGTGCCAGCTCACACAAAGAACAACCCTATAATTCACCCCTCCACTTT. This chain joins TRBV18 and TRBJ1-6; D is unclear. CDR1 is KGHSH, CDR2 LQKENI, per germline. The CDR3 covers 16 residues. Trimming removed 4 bases at V and 2 bases at J, with 12 bases between. Supplemented by reference TRBV18 and TRBJ1-6, the full variable domain reads NAGVMQNPRHLVRRRGQEARLRCSPMKGHSHVYWYRQLPEEGLKFMVYLQKENIIDESGMPKERFSAEFPKEGPSILRIQQVVRGDSAAYFCASSHKEQPYNSPLHFGNGTRLTVT.

This clone was recorded only once. The chain recombines TRBV5-1 with TRBJ1-3; D remains unclear. The V gene lost 4 bases and the J gene lost 2 bases, with 10 bases spanning the gap. CDR3 size: 14 residues. Per the germline V gene, CDR1 is SGHRS and CDR2 is YFSETQ. Written as DNA, the CDR3 is TGCGCCAGCAGCCCAGGAGCGCCTGGAAACACCATATATTTT. It yields the protein CASSPGAPGNTIYF. The entire variable domain, with the rest obtained from reference TRBV5-1 and TRBJ1-3, is as follows: KAGVTQTPRYLIKTRGQQVTLSCSPISGHRSVSWYQQTPGQGLQFLFEYFSETQRNKGNFPGRFSGRQFSNSRSEMNVSTLELGDSALYLCASSPGAPGNTIYFGEGSWLTVV.

CDR3 region: CASSLAAGAGDTQYF. For the CDR3, the DNA is TGTGCCAGCAGCTTAGCGGCGGGGGCTGGAGATACGCAGTATTTT. This chain links TRBV5-6 with TRBJ2-3; TRBD2 might be the D (7 bases). Germline CDR1 is SGHDT and CDR2 is YYEEEE. This CDR3 spans 15 amino acids. Between the trimmed V and J ends, which lost 2 bases and 5 bases, there was a span of 15 bases.

The chain combines TRBV6-5 with TRBJ2-3, with 7 bases identical to TRBD2. After removal of 5 bases from V and 6 bases from J, the junction contained 8 bases not matched to a gene. There are 14 residues in the CDR3. The germline V gene has CDR1 MNHEY and CDR2 SVGAGI. The CDR3 bases are TGTGCCAGCAGTGTGAGGGAGGGCCGGGATACGCAGTATTTT. Translated: CASSVREGRDTQYF.

This clone was counted between two and nine times. V and J are TRBV2 and TRBJ2-7, with 7 positions matching TRBD2. This CDR3 has 14 residues. Germline CDR1 is SNHLY and CDR2 is FYNNEI. V gave up 4 bases and J gave up 0 bases; unmatched junction bases: 3. The CDR3 sequence is CASSVGGSSYEQYF. The CDR3 DNA sequence: TGTGCCAGCAGTGTCGGGGGGAGCTCCTACGAGCAGTACTTC.